This T cell receptor beta chain was identified in a study of shared clonotypes between healthy human individuals. As regards this clone: Its matching antigen is unknown.

Here immunoSEQ multiplex PCR was the method, and the copy in TCRdb shows in-frame clones only, minus some. The sample has fewer than 500,000 clones, roughly 79% seen once; the top ten hold about 12%. Unsorted samples used tens of millions of PBMCs for genomic DNA. Study outcomes and limitations: Clonotype sharing among donors was expected to depend on sequencing depth.

The receptor was isolated from a woman aged 40 to 50 in good health. Some clones in this sample may be carry-over from other donors' samples. The sample was PBMCs.

Here the CDR3 reads CASSFTPTGREPQHF. The CDR3 nucleotides are TGTGCCAGCAGTTTTACCCCAACGGGGAGAGAGCCCCAGCATTTT. The rearrangement uses TRBV6-7 and TRBJ1-5, with D hard to call. TRBV6-7 qualifies as an ORF whose function is uncertain. This CDR3 region has 15 residues. Trimming shortened V by 4 bases and J by 8 bases, and 18 bases separated the two germline ends.